A selection of T cell receptor beta chains follows, all from one sample in a study of radiation and T cells in renal cell carcinoma. Some clones are missing from TCRdb's copy, which holds only in-frame ones; the method was immunoSEQ multiplex PCR. The sample lists 120,000 to 150,000 clones; around 88% were seen once. The sequenced sample was blood, obtained from a patient whose treatment included radiotherapy and nephrectomy. The receptors derive from a woman aged 45-59 years with renal cell carcinoma. Both conserved end residues are part of each CDR3. Where a row states a size, it is once, few, many or the class of an expanded clone; other rows omit it.

cdr3_aa,v_call,clone_size
CASSLRGGGSPLHF,TRBV28,.
CASSLGSGPYNEQFF,TRBV5-1,.
CASSQALDRATEAFF,TRBV4-1,few
CATSNRWSSYEQYF,TRBV15,.
CASSQVGSSYNEQFF,TRBV4-2,.
CASSLSGTLNTGELFF,TRBV7-6,.
CASSSTEDTQYF,TRBV6-5,.
CASSPGLAGVRETQYF,TRBV28,.
CASSLASRELTHEQYF,TRBV7-6,.
CASARTSTDTQYF,TRBV12-5,.
CASRERTTNQPQHF,TRBV6-5,.
CASWAGSSYEQYF,TRBV6-5,.
CASSYEHQDYGYTF,TRBV6-6,once
CASSSAGGFTDTQYF,TRBV5-1,.
CASSLVAGDTQYF,TRBV27,.
CASSKVAGSYEQYF,TRBV21-1,.
CASSPGQGGSYNSPLHF,TRBV5-1,.
CASSATPGQGGHEQFF,TRBV9,once
CASSPPRTDSNQPQHF,TRBV18,.
CASSLGGPGNTIYF,TRBV7-6,.
CASSVNAASGDYNEQFF,TRBV9,few
CASSPGGQRNTEAFF,TRBV18,.
CASSQETDIAANVLTF,TRBV14,.
CASSQDTATNTGELFF,TRBV14,.
CASTELGVQPQHF,TRBV6-1,once
CASSIVGTGGYTF,TRBV19,.
CASSLDRDDGYTF,TRBV5-4,.
CASSLGGNTIYF,TRBV7-6,.
CASSAAGQGTGNTIYF,TRBV9,.
CATSRDSGKAKNIQYF,TRBV15,.
CASSVDLGTSYEQYF,TRBV9,.
CASSLSGGFEQYF,TRBV27,.
CASSGAGDTQYF,TRBV9,once
CSAQKGDYGYTF,TRBV29-1,few
CASSINRPMEPQHF,TRBV19,.
CASSSIGRVNTEAFF,TRBV5-1,.
CASSVRPHSGNTIYF,TRBV9,.
CASGGEQYF,TRBV7-8,.
CASSLAGVPSQYF,TRBV5-8,.
CASSVDSYEQYF,TRBV5-4,.
CASSDPGLAGGDEQYF,TRBV9,.
CASSLGPDYGYTF,TRBV10-1,.
CASTRLAGVNEQFF,TRBV12-1,.
CASSLGDRTGELFF,TRBV5-1,.
CASSLEAGEQYF,TRBV7-6,few
CASSLRRGADTDTQYF,TRBV5-4,.
CASSSQGYGYTF,TRBV7-9,.
CASSPTGSGETQYF,TRBV18,.
CASSEQAGELFF,TRBV28,.
CASIRQSGTDTQYF,TRBV2,.
CASSSDSQETQYF,TRBV2,.
CASRTGVVNTEAFF,TRBV6-5,few